The clone carrying this T cell receptor (beta chain) came up many times. Trimming removed 4 bases from V and 6 bases from J; junction bases left unmatched: 8. The germline gives CDR1 SQVTM, CDR2 ANQGSEA. There are 14 residues in the CDR3. These data come from a study of human T cells and chemical hapten exposure. Study-wide background: Minor volume differences among pooled libraries chiefly drove per-sample TCR yield variation.

TCRdb re-called the RACE reads with MiXCR, one entry per CDR3 protein. The profile shows a few hundred thousand distinct CDR3 sequences, over 8% of them singletons. Time point meaning: pre-sensitization, week 0. Treatment reported: therapeutic diphenylcyclopropenone sensitization with weekly scalp DPC. Specimen: whole blood, collected in connection with sensitization to the hapten diphenylcyclopropenone (DPC). This rearrangement joins TRBV29-1 to TRBJ2-1; 8 nucleotides align to TRBD2. This clonotype originated in a woman aged 40-49 years with alopecia areata. Some clones in this sample may be carry-over from other donors' samples. CDR3 DNA sequence: TGCAGCGTTGCGTTGGCGGGAGGTGGCAATGAGCAGTTCTTC. Translation: CSVALAGGGNEQFF.